Given below is one TCR beta chain in context. The antigen remains undetermined. Sequencing used immunoSEQ multiplex PCR; TCRdb keeps in-frame clones, though not all of them. The table shows 50,000 to 80,000 clones, with under 90% occurring only once. The CDR3 contains 14 residues. Trimming left V 4 bases short and J 5 bases short, with 12 bases between. In germline, CDR1 is KGHSH, CDR2 LQKENI. The sample originates from a study of OX40 agonist ivuxolimab in advanced cancers. Study observations and caveats: At 0.1 to 3.0 mg/kg, clonal expansion of CD4+ and CD8+ blood T cells had occurred by week 6.

This TCR was sampled from an adult with an advanced solid tumor such as melanoma, head and neck, liver or kidney cancer. The starting material was CD4+ or CD8+ T cells sorted from blood, obtained in a trial of the OX40 agonist ivuxolimab. The chain is built from TRBV18 and TRBJ2-1; D not certain. CDR3 sequence: CASSQFSHDNEQFF. The CDR3 DNA reads as TGTGCCAGCTCACAGTTCAGCCACGACAATGAGCAGTTCTTC.